The 8 T cell receptor beta chains below all came from one sample that was sequenced in a study of control samples from healthy donors and cancer patients. Assay: immunoSEQ multiplex PCR; the TCRdb copy retains only in-frame clones and omits some. This table has some 95,000 clones, roughly 89% appearing once. What was sequenced was blood. These receptors came from a human donor in good health. The donor label of this sample is uncertain.

This chain links TRBV7-3 with TRBJ1-1; D gene ambiguous. V shed 5 bases and J shed 0 bases, with 13 bases lying between them. The CDR3 spans 15 residues. Looked up from germline, CDR1 is SGHTA and CDR2 is FQGTGA. The CDR3 DNA reads TGTGCCAGCAGCCCGCGAGGCAGTTTGAACACTGAAGCTTTCTTT. It yields the protein CASSPRGSLNTEAFF.

The rearrangement uses TRBV25-1 and TRBJ2-3; D call uncertain. The CDR3 is 11 amino acids. Germline V gene data show CDR1 as MGHDK and CDR2 as SYGVNS. Trimming took off 2 bases at V and 6 bases at J, with 3 bases between the two ends. The CDR3 bases are TGTGCCAGCAGTGAACACGATACGCAGTATTTT. Amino acids: CASSEHDTQYF.

V usage is TRBV7-9 and J usage is TRBJ1-4; D might be TRBD1 (5 bases). Deletions cut 0 bases from V and 5 bases from J, with 13 bases between. The CDR3 sequence is 16 residues long. Germline CDR1 is SEHNR and CDR2 is FQNEAQ (reference sequence). CDR3 residues: CASSLAVGAGNEKLFF. DNA for the CDR3: TGTGCCAGCAGCTTAGCCGTAGGGGCAGGGAATGAAAAACTGTTTTTT. The full variable domain, in which reference TRBV7-9 and TRBJ1-4 provide the parts outside the CDR3, is DTGVSQNPRHKITKRGQNVTFRCDPISEHNRLYWYRQTLGQGPEFLTYFQNEAQLEKSRLLSDRFSAERPKGSFSTLEIQRTEQGDSAMYLCASSLAVGAGNEKLFFGSGTQLSVL.

This chain links TRBV7-9 with TRBJ1-2, with D hard to call. Germline CDR1 reads SEHNR; CDR2 reads FQNEAQ (reference sequence). Trimming stripped 4 bases from V and 8 bases from J, with 11 bases between. This CDR3 is 12 amino acids long. CDR3 sequence (DNA): TGTGCCAGCAGCTCCCTAACCGTAGGCTACACCTTC. This encodes CASSSLTVGYTF.

The rearrangement uses TRBV5-1 and TRBJ1-5; D not resolved. Trimming cost V 2 bases and J 4 bases, with 16 bases left between them. The CDR3 totals 16 residues. Germline lookup yields CDR1 SGHRS and CDR2 YFSETQ. CDR3 amino acids: CASSFHVMDGNQPQHF. In DNA form, the CDR3 reads TGCGCCAGCAGCTTCCACGTAATGGACGGGAATCAGCCCCAGCATTTT.

This chain links TRBV3-1 (or the pseudogene TRBV3-2) with TRBJ2-3; either TRBD1 or TRBD2 may fit D (5 bases each). Germline loops: CDR1 LGHDT, CDR2 YNNKEL (reference sequence). V lost 3 bases, J lost 7 bases, and 8 bases lay in between. This CDR3 has 12 residues. CDR3 coding DNA: TGTGCCAGCAGCCACGAGGGGTATACGCAGTATTTT. Its translation is CASSHEGYTQYF.

V usage is TRBV7-6 and J usage is TRBJ2-3, with D perhaps matching TRBD2 (6 bases). Per the germline V gene, CDR1 is SGHVS and CDR2 is FNYEAQ. This CDR3 has 15 amino acids. V lost 5 bases and J lost 2, with 14 bases in between. CDR3 nucleotides: TGTGCCAGCAGCCCAGGACTACCGGACACAGATACGCAGTATTTT. Translated, it gives CASSPGLPDTDTQYF. The variable domain in full, with the rest retrieved from reference TRBV7-6 and TRBJ2-3, is GAGVSQSPRYKVTKRGQDVALRCDPISGHVSLYWYRQALGQGPEFLTYFNYEAQQDKSGLPNDRFSAERPEGSISTLTIQRTEQRDSAMYRCASSPGLPDTDTQYFGPGTRLTVL.

This clone has just one count. The V gene is TRBV4-1, the J gene TRBJ2-3; perhaps TRBD2 as D (5 bases). V was trimmed by 0 bases and J by 4 bases, leaving 8 bases between them. Germline CDR1 reads MGHRA; CDR2 reads YSYEKL. The CDR3 is made up of 14 amino acids. The CDR3 DNA reads TGCGCCAGCAGCCAAGACCCGAGGGCAGATACGCAGTATTTT. Translating gives CASSQDPRADTQYF.